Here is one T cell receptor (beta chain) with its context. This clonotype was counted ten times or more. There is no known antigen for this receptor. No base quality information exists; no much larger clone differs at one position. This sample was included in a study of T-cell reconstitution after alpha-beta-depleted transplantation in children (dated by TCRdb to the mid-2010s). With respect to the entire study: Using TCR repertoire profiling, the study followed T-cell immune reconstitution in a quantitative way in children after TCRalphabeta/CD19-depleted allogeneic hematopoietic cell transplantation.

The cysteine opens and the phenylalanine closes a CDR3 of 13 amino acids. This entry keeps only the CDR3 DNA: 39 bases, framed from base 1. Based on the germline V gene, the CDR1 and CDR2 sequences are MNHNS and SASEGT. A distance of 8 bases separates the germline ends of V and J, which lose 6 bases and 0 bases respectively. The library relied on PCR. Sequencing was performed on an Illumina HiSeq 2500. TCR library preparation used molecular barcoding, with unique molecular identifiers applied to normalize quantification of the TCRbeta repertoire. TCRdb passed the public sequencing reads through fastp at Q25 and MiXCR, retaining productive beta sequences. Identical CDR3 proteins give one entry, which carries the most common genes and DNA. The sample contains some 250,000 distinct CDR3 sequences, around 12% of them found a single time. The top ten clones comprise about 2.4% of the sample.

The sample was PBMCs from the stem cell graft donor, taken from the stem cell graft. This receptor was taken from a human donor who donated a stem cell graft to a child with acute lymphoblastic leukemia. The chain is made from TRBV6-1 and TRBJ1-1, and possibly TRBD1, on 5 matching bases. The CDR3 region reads CASRPGLNTEAFF. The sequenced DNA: TGTGCCAGCAGACCAGGGCTGAACACTGAAGCTTTCTTT.